The 24 T cell receptor beta chains below were found in one sample sequenced in a study of regulatory T cells in long-lasting Graves disease. Researchers made TCR beta libraries by using iRepertoire HTBI primers and running Arm-PCR on CDR3 regions. TCRdb recomputed calls from the multiplex PCR reads with MiXCR, one row per CDR3 protein. In the table there are 360,000 or so distinct CDR3 sequences, roughly 16% of which are singletons. Sample time point: newly diagnosed GD, antithyroid drugs for less than 3 months. PBMC RNA was the source of the TCR library. These data were also filed under a second study, of T cells in Graves' hyperthyroidism and ophthalmopathy.

The source material was peripheral blood mononuclear cells (PBMCs), sampled at new diagnosis, from a patient treated with antithyroid drugs. These receptors all come from a woman aged 18-30 years with Graves disease.

This clonotype has ten or more counts. This rearrangement joins TRBV20-1 to TRBJ2-7; 10 bases agree with TRBD1. The CDR3 length is 16 residues. Germline V gene sequence: CDR1 DFQATT, CDR2 SNEGSKA (reference sequence). Trimming removed 6 bases from V and 5 bases from J; junction bases left unmatched: 16. For the CDR3, the DNA is TGCAGTGCCTCACCACTACTTGGGACAGGGGCCCACGAGCAGTACTTC. It encodes CSASPLLGTGAHEQYF.

The chain combines TRBV4-2 with TRBJ1-1, with a weak D call TRBD1 (5 bases). Deletions cut 0 bases from V and 4 bases from J, with 12 bases between. This CDR3 has 15 amino acids. CDR1 is LGHNA, CDR2 YNFKEQ, per germline. The CDR3 protein is CASSQESQRGTEAFF. The CDR3 DNA is TGTGCCAGCAGCCAAGAGTCACAAAGGGGCACTGAAGCTTTCTTT.

This clonotype was detected a few times. The V call is TRBV5-5, the J call TRBJ1-3; D is undetermined. V dropped 1 base and J dropped 3 bases, with 5 bases sitting between them. The germline gives CDR1 SGHKS, CDR2 YYEKEE (reference sequence). The CDR3 contains 13 residues. CDR3 DNA sequence: TGTGCCAGCAGCTTGCCGGGTGGAAACACCATATATTTT. As protein: CASSLPGGNTIYF.

The chain recombines TRBV12-3 or TRBV12-4 with TRBJ1-5; D is undetermined. The CDR3 runs 12 residues. V lost 6 bases and J lost 9, with 12 bases in between. DNA for the CDR3: TGTGCCAGCAGCCGACAAGGTGCGCCCCAGCATTTT. Its protein is CASSRQGAPQHF.

This clonotype was seen at least ten times. The CDR3 is CSARDYSSGRTDTQYF. DNA for the CDR3: TGCAGTGCTAGAGATTATTCTAGCGGGCGAACAGATACGCAGTATTTT. This sequence joins TRBV20-1 and TRBJ2-3; 8 nucleotides match TRBD2. Germline V CDR1 and CDR2: DFQATT, SNEGSKA (reference sequence). This CDR3 spans 16 amino acids. V gave up 0 bases and J gave up 3 bases; unmatched junction bases: 8.

This clonotype was detected only a few times. The rearrangement uses TRBV2 and TRBJ1-4; tentative D call: TRBD1 (5 bases). Looked up from germline, CDR1 is SNHLY and CDR2 is FYNNEI. There are 14 residues in the CDR3. Trimming removed 3 bases at V and 6 bases at J, with 11 bases between. The CDR3, as DNA: TGTGCCAGCAGTGACAGGGATAGATATGAAAAACTGTTTTTT. Translation gives CASSDRDRYEKLFF. The full variable domain, its missing parts supplied by reference TRBV2 and TRBJ1-4, is EPEVTQTPSHQVTQMGQEVILRCVPISNHLYFYWYRQILGQKVEFLVSFYNNEISEKSEIFDDQFSVERPDGSNFTLKIRSTKLEDSAMYFCASSDRDRYEKLFFGSGTQLSVL.

A remark on this clonotype: Being one base from a much bigger clone, this may be a read error. The CDR3 is CTSSPKGGLAGLSYNEQFF. CDR3 DNA sequence: TGTACCAGCAGCCCTAAGGGGGGACTAGCGGGACTCTCCTACAATGAGCAGTTCTTC. The chain joins TRBV6-1 to TRBJ2-1; 13 nucleotides agree with TRBD2. The CDR3 has 19 amino acids. CDR1 is MNHNS and CDR2 is SASEGT in the germline V gene.

This clonotype was detected ten times or more. V gene TRBV2 combines with J gene TRBJ2-7, with D possibly being TRBD1 (8 bases). CDR3 length: 14 residues. Trimming removed 8 bases at V and 2 bases at J, with 16 bases between. Germline values: CDR1 SNHLY, CDR2 FYNNEI. In nucleotides, the CDR3 is TGTGCCAGCTGGAGCGGGACAGGAGCCTACGAGCAGTACTTC. Amino acid sequence: CASWSGTGAYEQYF.

V gene TRBV19 combines with J gene TRBJ1-1; TRBD1 aligns across 10 bases. J gave up 0 bases and V 5 bases, and 18 bases lay outside the gene matches. The CDR3 is 20 amino acids. Germline V lookup: CDR1 LNHDA, CDR2 SQIVND (reference sequence). CDR3 in amino acids: CASSGRDRGRSDFVNTEAFF. The CDR3, as DNA: TGTGCCAGTAGTGGAAGAGACAGGGGGCGATCAGATTTCGTGAACACTGAAGCTTTCTTT.

This clonotype was seen repeatedly, ten times or more. V gene TRBV28 combines with J gene TRBJ1-1, with D possibly TRBD1 on 6 matching bases. The CDR3 covers 17 residues. The germline V and J ends were trimmed by 1 base and 7 bases, with 22 bases remaining between them. Germline V gives CDR1 MDHEN, CDR2 SYDVKM. The CDR3 reads CASSLFVTGIWGNEAFF. The DNA of the CDR3 is TGTGCCAGCAGTTTATTTGTAACAGGGATATGGGGAAATGAAGCTTTCTTT.

This clonotype was seen many times. The rearrangement uses TRBV2 and TRBJ1-4, with 7 nucleotides matching TRBD1. CDR3 length equals 15 residues. The germline gives CDR1 SNHLY, CDR2 FYNNEI. Losses at the gene ends were 5 bases for V and 3 bases for J; bases not matched to a gene: 6. The CDR3 protein is CASSPGQAPNEKLFF. CDR3 sequence (DNA): TGTGCCAGCAGTCCAGGACAGGCCCCTAATGAAAAACTGTTTTTT.

This chain uses TRBV18 with TRBJ2-7, with TRBD1 matching over 8 bases. The length of the CDR3 is 15 residues. Germline-derived CDR1 and CDR2 are KGHSH and LQKENI. The J segment lost 2 bases and the V segment lost 6 bases, leaving 9 bases of the junction unmatched. CDR3 residues: CASSKQGGLTYEQYF. For the CDR3, the DNA is TGTGCCAGCTCGAAACAGGGGGGATTGACCTACGAGCAGTACTTC.

Points on this clonotype: This could be a read error, since a much larger clone is one nucleotide away. This sequence joins TRBV27 and TRBJ2-7; 14 positions match TRBD2. CDR1 and CDR2 from the germline V gene are MNHEY and SMNVEV (reference sequence). CDR3 length: 16 amino acids. CDR3 nucleotides: TGTGCCAGCAGTGGGGGACTAGCGGGAGACTCCTACGAGCAGCACTTC. Translating it yields CASSGGLAGDSYEQHF.

The V and J genes are TRBV10-3 and TRBJ2-3; D is unresolved. Trimming stripped 7 bases from V and 8 bases from J, with 19 bases between. The CDR3 spans 14 residues. CDR1 and CDR2 from the germline V gene are ENHRY and SYGVKD. In DNA, the CDR3 is TGTGCCATCACCCCCGGGCCGGCAGTGAGTACGCAGTATTTT. Amino acids: CAITPGPAVSTQYF.

This clonotype has at least ten counts. J is TRBJ2-3 and V is TRBV6-2 or TRBV6-3; possibly TRBD1 or TRBD2 for D (5 bases each). V was clipped by 6 bases and J by 9 bases, with 19 bases between them. The V gene's germline CDR1 is MNHEY and CDR2 SVGEGT. This CDR3 has 14 residues. The CDR3 DNA follows: TGTGCCAGCAGCTACGGGACGGACCTCGGGACGCAGTATTTT. Translated: CASSYGTDLGTQYF.

This clonotype has a handful of counts. The rearrangement uses TRBV6-1 and TRBJ2-7; D gene uncertain. Deletions cut 1 base from V and 2 bases from J, with 9 bases between. In germline, CDR1 is MNHNS, CDR2 SASEGT. This CDR3 contains 14 residues. This CDR3 is CASSEEVRTYEQYF. In DNA, the CDR3 is TGTGCCAGCAGTGAAGAGGTAAGGACCTACGAGCAGTACTTC.

There are many counts of this clonotype. The chain uses TRBV3-1 and TRBJ1-2; no clear D. The germline V gene has CDR1 LGHDT and CDR2 YNNKEL (reference sequence). This CDR3 has 14 residues. Trimming removed 4 bases at V and 2 bases at J, with 11 bases between. CDR3 protein: CASSPGTINYGYTF. Written as DNA, the CDR3 is TGTGCCAGCAGCCCCGGAACCATCAACTATGGCTACACCTTC.

This clonotype was counted at least ten times. V and J are TRBV10-3 and TRBJ1-2, with TRBD1 identical over 8 bases. Germline CDR1 is ENHRY and CDR2 is SYGVKD. V shed 3 bases, J shed 2 bases, and the junction held 2 bases outside the gene matches. The CDR3 contains 14 residues. CDR3 loop: CAISDRGPNYGYTF. Written as DNA, the CDR3 is TGTGCCATCAGTGACAGGGGGCCCAACTATGGCTACACCTTC.

This clonotype was counted at least ten times. The rearrangement uses TRBV6-1 and TRBJ2-5, with 8 bases aligning to TRBD1. Germline trimming cut 4 bases from V and 6 bases from J; bases unmatched to any gene: 4. This CDR3 is built from 13 residues. The V gene's germline CDR1 is MNHNS and CDR2 SASEGT. The CDR3 sequence is CASSGTGSKTQYF. The CDR3 DNA follows: TGTGCCAGCAGTGGGACAGGGTCGAAGACCCAGTACTTC.

This clonotype was recorded at least ten times. The chain couples TRBV20-1 to TRBJ2-1; D may be TRBD2 (6 bases). Germline V gene lookup returns CDR1 DFQATT and CDR2 SNEGSKA (reference sequence). The V end lost 0 bases, the J end lost 6 bases, and 21 bases lay between the germline ends. The CDR3 has 17 residues. The CDR3 region is CSARDPGVPGGPNEQFF. CDR3 DNA: TGCAGTGCTAGAGATCCTGGGGTCCCCGGAGGGCCCAATGAGCAGTTCTTC.

The V call is TRBV15, the J call TRBJ1-5; 7 positions agree with TRBD1. J lost 1 base, V lost 5 bases, and 11 bases had no gene match. Germline values: CDR1 LNHNV, CDR2 YYDKDF (reference sequence). The CDR3 has 17 amino acids. The chain's CDR3 is CATSVKAGDRSNQPQHF. The DNA for the CDR3 is TGTGCCACCAGCGTAAAAGCCGGGGACAGAAGCAATCAGCCCCAGCATTTT.

Points on this clonotype: A much bigger clone sits one base away, suggesting this may be a read error. The CDR3 nucleotides read TGTGCCAGCAGTTATAAGGACACCGGGGAGCTGTTTTTT. Translation gives CASSYKDTGELFF. The rearrangement uses TRBV2 and TRBJ2-2; D uncertain. The V gene's germline CDR1 is SNHLY and CDR2 FYNNEI. The V end was cut by 5 bases, the J end by 3 bases, with 7 bases between. This CDR3 region has 13 residues.

The table lists this clonotype with a few counts. V usage is TRBV6-2 or TRBV6-3 and J usage is TRBJ2-7, with 14 bases fitting TRBD2. Unmatched junction bases numbered 8, after V lost 1 base and J lost 3 bases. In germline, CDR1 is MNHEY, CDR2 SVGEGT. The length of the CDR3 is 18 residues. For the CDR3, the DNA is TGTGCCAGCAGTTACTTGACTAGCGGGAGGGGTACCGTCTACGAGCAGTACTTC. This translates into CASSYLTSGRGTVYEQYF.

The chain joins TRBV28 to TRBJ2-1; 14 bases align to TRBD2. J lost 12 bases, V lost 2 bases, and 9 bases had no gene match. Germline V gene sequence: CDR1 MDHEN, CDR2 SYDVKM. The CDR3 runs 16 residues. CDR3 DNA sequence: TGTGCCAGCAGTTTAGGGACTAGCGGGGGTCCCCACCCGCAGTTCTTC. Its translation: CASSLGTSGGPHPQFF. Filled out from reference TRBV28 and TRBJ2-1, the complete variable domain reads DVKVTQSSRYLVKRTGEKVFLECVQDMDHENMFWYRQDPGLGLRLIYFSYDVKMKEKGDIPEGYSVSREKKERFSLILESASTNQTSMYLCASSLGTSGGPHPQFFGPGTRLTVL.